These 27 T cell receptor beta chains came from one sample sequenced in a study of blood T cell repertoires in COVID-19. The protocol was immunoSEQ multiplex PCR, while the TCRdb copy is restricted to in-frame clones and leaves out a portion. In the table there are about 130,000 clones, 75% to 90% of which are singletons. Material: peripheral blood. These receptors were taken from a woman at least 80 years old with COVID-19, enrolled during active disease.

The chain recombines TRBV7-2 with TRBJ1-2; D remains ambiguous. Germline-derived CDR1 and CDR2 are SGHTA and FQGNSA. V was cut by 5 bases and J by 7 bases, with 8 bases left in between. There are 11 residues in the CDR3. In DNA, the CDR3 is TGTGCCAGCAGCGTTAGTTTTGGCTACACCTTC. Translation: CASSVSFGYTF.

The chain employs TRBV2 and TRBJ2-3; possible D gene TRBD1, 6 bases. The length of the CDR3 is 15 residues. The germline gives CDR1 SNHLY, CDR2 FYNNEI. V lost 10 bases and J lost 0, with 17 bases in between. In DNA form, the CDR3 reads TGTGCCACCAGACCAGGGGCCCCTAGCACAGATACGCAGTATTTT. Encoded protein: CATRPGAPSTDTQYF.

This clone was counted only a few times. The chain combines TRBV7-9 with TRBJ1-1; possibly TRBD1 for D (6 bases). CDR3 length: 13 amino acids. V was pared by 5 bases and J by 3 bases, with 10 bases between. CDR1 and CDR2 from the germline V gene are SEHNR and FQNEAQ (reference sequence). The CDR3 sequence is CASSPNRDTEAFF. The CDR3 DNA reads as TGTGCCAGCAGCCCGAACAGGGACACTGAAGCTTTCTTT.

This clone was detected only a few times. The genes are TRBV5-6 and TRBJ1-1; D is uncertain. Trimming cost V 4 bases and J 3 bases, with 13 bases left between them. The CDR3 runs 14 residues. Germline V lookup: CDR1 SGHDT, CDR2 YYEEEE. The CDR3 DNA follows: TGTGCCAGCAGCCCGTTCAGGCCCGACACTGAAGCTTTCTTT. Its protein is CASSPFRPDTEAFF.

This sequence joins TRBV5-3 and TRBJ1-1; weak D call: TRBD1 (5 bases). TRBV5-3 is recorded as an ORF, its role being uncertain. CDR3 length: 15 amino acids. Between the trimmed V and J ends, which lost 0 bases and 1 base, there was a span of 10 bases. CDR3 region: CARSLVQAKNTEAFF. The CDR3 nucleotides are TGTGCCAGAAGCTTGGTACAGGCTAAGAACACTGAAGCTTTCTTT.

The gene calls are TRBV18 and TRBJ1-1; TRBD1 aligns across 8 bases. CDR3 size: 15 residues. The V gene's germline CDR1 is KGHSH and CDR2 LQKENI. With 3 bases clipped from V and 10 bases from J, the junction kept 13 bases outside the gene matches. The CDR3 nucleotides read TGTGCCAGCTCACCTCGACAGGGGCCCAGAGATGGAGCTTTCTTT. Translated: CASSPRQGPRDGAFF.

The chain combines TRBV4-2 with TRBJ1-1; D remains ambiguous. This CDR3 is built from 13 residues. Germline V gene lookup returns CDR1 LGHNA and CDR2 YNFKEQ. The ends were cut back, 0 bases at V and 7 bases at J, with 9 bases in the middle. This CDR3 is CASSQELEGEAFF. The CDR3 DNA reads TGTGCCAGCAGCCAAGAATTGGAGGGTGAAGCTTTCTTT.

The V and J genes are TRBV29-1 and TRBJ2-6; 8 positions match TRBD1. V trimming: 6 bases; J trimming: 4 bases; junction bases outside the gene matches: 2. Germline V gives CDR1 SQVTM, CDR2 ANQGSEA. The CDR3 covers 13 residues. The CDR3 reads CSVQGAGANVLTF. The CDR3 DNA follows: TGCAGCGTCCAGGGGGCAGGGGCCAACGTCCTGACTTTC. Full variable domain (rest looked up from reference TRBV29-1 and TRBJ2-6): SAVISQKPSRDICQRGTSLTIQCQVDSQVTMMFWYRQQPGQSLTLIATANQGSEATYESGFVIDKFPISRPNLTFSTLTVSNMSPEDSSIYLCSVQGAGANVLTFGAGSRLTVL.

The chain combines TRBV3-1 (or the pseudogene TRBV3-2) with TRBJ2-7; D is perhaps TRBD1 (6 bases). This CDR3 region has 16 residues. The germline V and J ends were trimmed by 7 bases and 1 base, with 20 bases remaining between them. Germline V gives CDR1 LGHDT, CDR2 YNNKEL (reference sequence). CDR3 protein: CASTTLLGGQSYEQYF. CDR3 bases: TGTGCCAGCACCACACTTTTAGGGGGACAATCCTACGAGCAGTACTTC.

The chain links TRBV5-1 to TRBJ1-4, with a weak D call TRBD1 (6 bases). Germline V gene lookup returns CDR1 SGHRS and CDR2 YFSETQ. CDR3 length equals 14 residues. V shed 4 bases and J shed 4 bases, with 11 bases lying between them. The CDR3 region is CASSPGQLNEKLFF. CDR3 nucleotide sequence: TGCGCCAGCAGCCCCGGACAGCTTAATGAAAAACTGTTTTTT.

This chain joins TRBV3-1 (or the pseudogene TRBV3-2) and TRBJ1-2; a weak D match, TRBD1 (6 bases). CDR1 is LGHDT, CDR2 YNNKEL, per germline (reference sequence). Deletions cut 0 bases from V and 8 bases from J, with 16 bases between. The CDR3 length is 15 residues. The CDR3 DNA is TGTGCCAGCAGCCAAGATTTCACAGGGCGGGTAGGCTACACCTTC. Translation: CASSQDFTGRVGYTF.

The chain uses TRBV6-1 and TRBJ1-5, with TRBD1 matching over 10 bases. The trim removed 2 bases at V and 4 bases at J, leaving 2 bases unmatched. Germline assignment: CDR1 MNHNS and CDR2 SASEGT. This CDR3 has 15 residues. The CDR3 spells CASSEWGQGNQPQHF. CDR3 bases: TGTGCCAGCAGTGAATGGGGACAGGGGAATCAGCCCCAGCATTTT.

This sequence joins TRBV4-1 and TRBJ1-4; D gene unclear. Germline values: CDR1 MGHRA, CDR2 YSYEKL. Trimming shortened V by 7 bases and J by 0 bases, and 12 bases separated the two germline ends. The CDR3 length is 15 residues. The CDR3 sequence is CASKRQDATNEKLFF. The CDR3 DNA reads TGCGCCAGCAAGCGGCAAGACGCAACTAATGAAAAACTGTTTTTT.

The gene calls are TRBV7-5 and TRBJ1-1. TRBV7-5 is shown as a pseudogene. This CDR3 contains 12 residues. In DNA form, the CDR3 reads TGTGCCAGAAGCTTAGTAGGAGGGTGCGCTTTCTTT. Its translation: CARSLVGGCAFF.

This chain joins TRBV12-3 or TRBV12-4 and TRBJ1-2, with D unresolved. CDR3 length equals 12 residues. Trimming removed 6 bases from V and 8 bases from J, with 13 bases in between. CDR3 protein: CASSRRGLGYTF. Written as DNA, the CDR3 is TGTGCCAGCAGCAGACGAGGTCTAGGCTACACCTTC.

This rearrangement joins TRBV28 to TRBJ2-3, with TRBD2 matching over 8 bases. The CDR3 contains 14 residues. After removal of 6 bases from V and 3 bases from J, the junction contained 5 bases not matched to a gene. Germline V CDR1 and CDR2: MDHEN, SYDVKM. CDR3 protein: CASSPAGATDTQYF. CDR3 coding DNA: TGTGCCAGCAGCCCAGCGGGAGCGACAGATACGCAGTATTTT.

The CDR3 loop reads CASSYGTGSPVSPLHF. The DNA of the CDR3 is TGTGCCAGCAGTTACGGGACAGGGAGTCCTGTCTCACCCCTCCACTTT. The chain has TRBV6-6 and TRBJ1-6, with TRBD1 identical over 9 bases. Unmatched junction bases numbered 9, after V lost 2 bases and J lost 10 bases. This CDR3 comprises 16 residues. Germline-derived CDR1 and CDR2 are MNHNY and SVGAGI (reference sequence).

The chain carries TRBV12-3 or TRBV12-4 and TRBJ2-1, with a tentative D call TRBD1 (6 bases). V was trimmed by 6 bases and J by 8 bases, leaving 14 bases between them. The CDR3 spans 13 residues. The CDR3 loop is CASRRGGQYEQFF. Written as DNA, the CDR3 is TGTGCCAGCAGGCGCGGCGGACAGTATGAGCAGTTCTTC.

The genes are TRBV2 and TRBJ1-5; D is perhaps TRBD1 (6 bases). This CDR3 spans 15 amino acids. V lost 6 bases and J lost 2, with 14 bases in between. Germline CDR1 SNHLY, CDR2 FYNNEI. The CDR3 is CASSVRGAGNQPQHF. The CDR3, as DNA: TGTGCCAGCAGCGTACGGGGGGCGGGCAATCAGCCCCAGCATTTT.

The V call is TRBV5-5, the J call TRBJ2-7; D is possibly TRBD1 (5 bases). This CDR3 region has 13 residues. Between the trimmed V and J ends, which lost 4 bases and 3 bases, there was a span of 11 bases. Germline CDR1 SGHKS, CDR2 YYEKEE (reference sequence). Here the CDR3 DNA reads TGTGCCAGCAGCAAAATAGACAGCTACGAGCAGTACTTC. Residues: CASSKIDSYEQYF.

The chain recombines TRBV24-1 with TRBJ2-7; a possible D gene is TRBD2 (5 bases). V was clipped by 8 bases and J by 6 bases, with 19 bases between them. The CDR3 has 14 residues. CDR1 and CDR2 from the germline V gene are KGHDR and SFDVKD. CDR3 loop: CATTNGNGICEQYF. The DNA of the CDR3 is TGTGCCACCACGAACGGGAACGGGATCTGCGAGCAGTACTTC.

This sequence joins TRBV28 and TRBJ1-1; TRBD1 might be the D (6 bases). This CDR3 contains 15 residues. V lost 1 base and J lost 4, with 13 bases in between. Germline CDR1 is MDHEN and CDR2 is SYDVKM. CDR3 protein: CASSLLTGQSTEAFF. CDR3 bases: TGTGCCAGCAGTTTATTAACCGGACAGAGCACTGAAGCTTTCTTT.

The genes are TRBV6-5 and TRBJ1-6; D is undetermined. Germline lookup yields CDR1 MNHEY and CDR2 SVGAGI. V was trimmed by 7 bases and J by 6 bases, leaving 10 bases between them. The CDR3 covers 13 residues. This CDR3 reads CASTSELNSPLHF. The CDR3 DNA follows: TGTGCCAGCACATCCGAGCTTAATTCACCCCTCCACTTT.

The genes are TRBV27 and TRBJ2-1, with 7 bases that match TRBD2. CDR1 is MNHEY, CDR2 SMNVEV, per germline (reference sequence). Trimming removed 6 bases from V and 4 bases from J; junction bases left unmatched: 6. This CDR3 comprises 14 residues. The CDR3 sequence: CASRGGPSYNEQFF. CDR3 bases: TGTGCCAGCAGGGGAGGGCCTTCATACAATGAGCAGTTCTTC.

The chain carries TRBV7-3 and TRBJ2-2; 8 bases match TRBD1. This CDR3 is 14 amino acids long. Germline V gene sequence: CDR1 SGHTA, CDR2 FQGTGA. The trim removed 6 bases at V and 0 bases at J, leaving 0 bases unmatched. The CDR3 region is CASRTGANTGELFF. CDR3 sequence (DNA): TGTGCCAGCAGGACAGGGGCGAACACCGGGGAGCTGTTTTTT.

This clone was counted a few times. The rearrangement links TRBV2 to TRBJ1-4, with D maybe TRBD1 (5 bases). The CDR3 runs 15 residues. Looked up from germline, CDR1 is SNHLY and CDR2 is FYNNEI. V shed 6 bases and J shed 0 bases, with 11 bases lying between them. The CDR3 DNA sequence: TGTGCCAGCAGACGCGCAGGGCCAACTAATGAAAAACTGTTTTTT. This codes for CASRRAGPTNEKLFF.

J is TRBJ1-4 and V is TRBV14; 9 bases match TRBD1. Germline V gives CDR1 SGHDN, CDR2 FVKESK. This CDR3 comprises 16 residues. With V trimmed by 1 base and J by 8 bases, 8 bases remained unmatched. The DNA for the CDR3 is TGTGCCAGCAGCCAAGTCACAGGGGGCGGTGGGGAAAAACTGTTTTTT. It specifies CASSQVTGGGGEKLFF.